This T cell receptor beta chain was identified in a study of blood T cell repertoires in COVID-19. CDR3 size: 15 residues. Generated by immunoSEQ multiplex PCR, the TCRdb table keeps only in-frame clones and is missing some. Found here are 150,000 to 200,000 clones, around 76% of them singletons; the top ten hold roughly 9.1%. The receptor's source is a woman aged 65 to 85 with acute or convalescent COVID-19. The rearrangement links TRBV21-1 to TRBJ2-1; TRBD2 is taken as the D call from the table, unchecked against the DNA. TRBV21-1 is described as a pseudogene. The specimen was peripheral blood. Here the CDR3 reads CARLSYGGAYNEQFF. The CDR3 DNA is TGTGCCAGACTTTCGTACGGGGGGGCCTACAATGAGCAGTTCTTC.